This T cell receptor beta chain was found in a study of cytomegalovirus exposure and HLA in healthy donors. Study information: Unique TCRs numbering some 93 million, obtained from HLA-typed donors, made up an early data release.

The PCR made use of 60 Vbeta and 13 Jbeta primers. Sequencing was performed with immunoSEQ multiplex PCR; in TCRdb, only in-frame clones are kept and a portion is missing. The sample has more than 80,000 clones, roughly 82% seen once; the top ten hold about 8%. The origin of this receptor is a human donor in good health. Sequenced input: PBMCs.

CDR3 DNA: TGTGCCAGCAGGATGGCCTGGGATAGGGGGACTGAAGCTTTCTTT. Its translation is CASRMAWDRGTEAFF. The V and J genes are TRBV2 and TRBJ1-1; tentatively, D is TRBD1 (6 bases). Germline loops: CDR1 SNHLY, CDR2 FYNNEI. With 6 bases removed from V and 5 bases from J, the gap between germline ends came to 19 bases. There are 15 residues in the CDR3.